The source of this T cell receptor (beta chain) is a study of blood T cell repertoires in COVID-19 (dated by TCRdb to the early 2020s). Background for the entire study: The collaborator samples originated in the United States, Italy and Spain and spanned the acute and convalescent phases of COVID-19. The material from the prospective study consisted of cDNA or gDNA derived from T cells, B-cell-depleted T cells, or PBMCs. Deeply sampled blood TCRbeta repertoires from subjects exposed to, actively infected with, or recovered from COVID-19 were included in the dataset. The repertoires were released in a freely available public database intended as a resource for research on the immune response to SARS-CoV-2. Samples came from the ongoing ImmuneRACE study (first 160 participants) plus 1,254 subjects from 6 global collaborators. A de-identified subject ID, COVID-19 status, age in years and sex were almost always included in the sample metadata. HLA class I and class II types, where available, came from metadata supplied by the sample provider rather than from assay-based typing. The research as a whole found: The amount of clinical and demographic metadata varied by source and participant and was provided uncurated.

Participants in the prospective study were enrolled through a virtual design, were aged roughly 18 to 100 years, and lived in under 25 United States geographic areas. Cohort assignment in the prospective study relied on participant-reported clinical history from a screening survey and a study questionnaire. Recovered participants in ImmuneRACE Cohort 3 were defined as having two consecutive negative NP/OP PCR tests, clearance from a healthcare professional, or resolution of symptoms. In the prospective study, whole blood, serum and a nasopharyngeal or oropharyngeal swab were collected from each participant by mobile phlebotomists. Prospective study participants could optionally give additional blood draws and questionnaires over an approximately 2-month period. Prospective study blood samples were shipped either frozen or at room temperature before DNA extraction. About this clone itself: It lacks a known antigen. Base quality data are lacking; no much larger clone is found one base away.

TCRbeta CDR3 regions were amplified from genomic DNA using the immunoSEQ Assay, a bias-controlled multiplex PCR. Processing in the source paper ran as follows. Within the assay, amplification of reference gene primers was used to estimate how many nucleated cells each sample contained. To quantify the absolute abundance of each unique TCRbeta CDR3 rearrangement, sequence reads were collapsed and filtered. For each sample, productive Simpson clonality was calculated as the square root of Simpson's diversity index over productive rearrangements. TCRdb's version of the immuneACCESS table is confined to in-frame rearrangements and falls short of the full clone set. An unresolved V gene accounts for under half of the shortfall where checked; the remainder is of unknown origin. V, J and clone size reflect that table, while D and trimming were determined from the DNA. The sample has 200,000 to 250,000 clones on record, 70% to 85% of them singletons. Of the sample, around 3.4% is held by the ten largest clones.

The junction carries 11 bases between V and J, which are trimmed by 2 bases and 3 bases respectively. According to the germline V gene, CDR1 reads SGHTA and CDR2 reads FQGTGA. Including cysteine and phenylalanine, the CDR3 has 14 amino acids. Only CDR3 DNA is held: 42 bases, read in frame from base 1. The clonotype was recovered from a woman in her sixties who had recovered from COVID-19. Sequenced: PBMCs or T cells enriched from blood (not recorded which). Recombination connected TRBV7-3 to TRBJ2-7; TRBD1 is a weak D gene call, 6 bases matching. The nucleotides are TGTGCCAGCAGCTTAGGTACAGGGTTCTACGAGCAGTACTTC. It is translated as CASSLGTGFYEQYF.